This TCR beta chain was profiled in a study of cytomegalovirus exposure and HLA in healthy donors. Regarding the study as a whole: Later analysis revealed greater clonal expansion in HLA-associated TCR beta chains than in equally common others. The authors later linked a missense DCLRE1C variant to TCR beta V- and J-gene trimming. Per published reports, the classifier diagnosed cytomegalovirus status with high specificity and sensitivity.

Healthy donors of bone marrow made up the group. This clone came up many times. Its antigen is as yet unknown. Per germline, CDR1 MGHRA and CDR2 YSYEKL. CDR3 length: 14 amino acids. V was pared by 0 bases and J by 4 bases, with 9 bases between. PCR amplification relied on 60 Vbeta primers (plus 13 Jbeta primers). TCRdb's table, derived via immunoSEQ multiplex PCR, lists solely in-frame clones and lacks some. The table includes approximately 110,000 clones, 65% to 85% detected once. V gene TRBV4-1 combines with J gene TRBJ1-2; maybe TRBD1 (5 bases). What was sequenced was PBMCs. The sequence was collected from a man aged 18-30 years in good health and CMV-seronegative. The CDR3 sequence: CASSQDAGTYGYTF. DNA for the CDR3: TGCGCCAGCAGCCAAGATGCGGGGACCTATGGCTACACCTTC.